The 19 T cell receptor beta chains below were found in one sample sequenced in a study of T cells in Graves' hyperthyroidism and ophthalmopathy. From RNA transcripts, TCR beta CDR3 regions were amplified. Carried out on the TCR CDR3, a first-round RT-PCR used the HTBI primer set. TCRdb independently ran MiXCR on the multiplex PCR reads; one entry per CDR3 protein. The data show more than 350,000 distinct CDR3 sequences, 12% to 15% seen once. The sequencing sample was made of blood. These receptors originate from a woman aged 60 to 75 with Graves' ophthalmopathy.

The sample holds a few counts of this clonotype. CDR3 DNA sequence: TGTGCCAGCACCAGAGGCGGGGAGCTGTTTTTT. Translation gives CASTRGGELFF. The chain links TRBV7-9 to TRBJ2-2, with D unclear. The CDR3 is made up of 11 amino acids. The germline gives CDR1 SEHNR, CDR2 FQNEAQ (reference sequence). The ends were cut back, 7 bases at V and 7 bases at J, with 7 bases in the middle.

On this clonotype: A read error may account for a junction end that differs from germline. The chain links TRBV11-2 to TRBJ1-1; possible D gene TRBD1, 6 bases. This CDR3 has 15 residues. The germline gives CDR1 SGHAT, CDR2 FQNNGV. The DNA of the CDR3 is TGCGCCAGCAGCCAATTTGTCAGGGGAGACACTGAAGCTTTCTTT. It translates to CASSQFVRGDTEAFF.

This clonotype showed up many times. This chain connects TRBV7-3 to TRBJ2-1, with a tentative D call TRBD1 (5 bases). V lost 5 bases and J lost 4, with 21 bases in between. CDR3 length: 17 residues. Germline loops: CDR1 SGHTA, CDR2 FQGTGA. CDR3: CASSRERAGSGYNEQFF. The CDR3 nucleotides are TGTGCCAGCAGCCGAGAGAGAGCAGGGTCGGGTTACAATGAGCAGTTCTTC.

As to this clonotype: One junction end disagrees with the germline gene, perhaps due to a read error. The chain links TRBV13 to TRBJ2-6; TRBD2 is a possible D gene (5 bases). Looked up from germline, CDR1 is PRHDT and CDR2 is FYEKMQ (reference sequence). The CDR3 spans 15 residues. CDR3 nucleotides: TGTGCTAGCAGCTTGACTATCTCTGGGGCCAACGTCCTGACTTTC. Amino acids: CASSLTISGANVLTF.

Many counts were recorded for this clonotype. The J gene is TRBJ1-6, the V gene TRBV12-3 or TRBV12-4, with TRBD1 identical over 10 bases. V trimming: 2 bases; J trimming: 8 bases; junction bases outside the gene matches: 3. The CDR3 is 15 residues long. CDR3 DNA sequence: TGTGCCAGCAGTTTACGGGGGACAGGGGATTCACCCCTCCACTTT. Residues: CASSLRGTGDSPLHF.

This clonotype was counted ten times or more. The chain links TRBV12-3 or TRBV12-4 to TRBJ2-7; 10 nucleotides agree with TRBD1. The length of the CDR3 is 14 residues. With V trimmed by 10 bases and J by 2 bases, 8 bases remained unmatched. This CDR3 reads CATKPGTGAYEQYF. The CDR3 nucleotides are TGTGCCACTAAACCCGGGACAGGGGCCTACGAGCAGTACTTC.

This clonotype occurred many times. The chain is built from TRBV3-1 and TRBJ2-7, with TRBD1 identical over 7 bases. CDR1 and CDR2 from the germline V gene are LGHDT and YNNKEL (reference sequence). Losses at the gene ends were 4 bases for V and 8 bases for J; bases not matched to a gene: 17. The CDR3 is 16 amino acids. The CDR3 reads CASSPRDSSNALKQYF. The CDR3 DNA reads TGTGCCAGCAGCCCCAGGGACAGCTCTAATGCTCTTAAGCAGTACTTC.

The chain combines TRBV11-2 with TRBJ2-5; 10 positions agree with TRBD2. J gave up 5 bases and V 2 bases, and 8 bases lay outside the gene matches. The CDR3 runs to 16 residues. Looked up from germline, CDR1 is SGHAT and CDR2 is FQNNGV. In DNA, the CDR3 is TGTGCCAGCAGCTTACTAGCGGGAGCTATTCGGGAGACCCAGTACTTC. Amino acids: CASSLLAGAIRETQYF.

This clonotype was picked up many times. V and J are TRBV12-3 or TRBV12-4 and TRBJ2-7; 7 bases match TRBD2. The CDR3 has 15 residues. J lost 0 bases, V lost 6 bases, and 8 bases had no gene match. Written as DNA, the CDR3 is TGTGCCAGCAGGTGGGGGGAGGGCCCCTCCTACGAGCAGTACTTC. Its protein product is CASRWGEGPSYEQYF.

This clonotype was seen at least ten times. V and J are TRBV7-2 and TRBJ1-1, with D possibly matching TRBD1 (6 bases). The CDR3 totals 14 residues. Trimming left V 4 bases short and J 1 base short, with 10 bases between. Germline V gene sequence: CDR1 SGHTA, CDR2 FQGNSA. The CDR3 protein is CASSYGTPNTEAFF. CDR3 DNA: TGTGCCAGCAGCTACGGGACACCGAACACTGAAGCTTTCTTT.

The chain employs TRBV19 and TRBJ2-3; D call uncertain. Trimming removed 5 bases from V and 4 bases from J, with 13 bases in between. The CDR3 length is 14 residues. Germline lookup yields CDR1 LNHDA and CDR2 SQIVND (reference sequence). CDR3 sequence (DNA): TGTGCCAGTAGTGCACCACCTGGGTCAGATACGCAGTATTTT. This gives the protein CASSAPPGSDTQYF.

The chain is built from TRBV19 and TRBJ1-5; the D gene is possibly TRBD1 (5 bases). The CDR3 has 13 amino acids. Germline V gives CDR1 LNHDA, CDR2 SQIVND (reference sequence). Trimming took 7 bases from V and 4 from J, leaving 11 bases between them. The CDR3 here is CASTPNRNQPQHF. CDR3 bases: TGTGCCAGTACCCCGAACAGGAATCAGCCCCAGCATTTT.

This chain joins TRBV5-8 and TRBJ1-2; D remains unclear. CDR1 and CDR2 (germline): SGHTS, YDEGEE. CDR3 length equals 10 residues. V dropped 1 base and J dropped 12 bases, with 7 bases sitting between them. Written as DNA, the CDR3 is TGTGCCAGCAGCTTGAAGGCAAACACCTTC. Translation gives CASSLKANTF.

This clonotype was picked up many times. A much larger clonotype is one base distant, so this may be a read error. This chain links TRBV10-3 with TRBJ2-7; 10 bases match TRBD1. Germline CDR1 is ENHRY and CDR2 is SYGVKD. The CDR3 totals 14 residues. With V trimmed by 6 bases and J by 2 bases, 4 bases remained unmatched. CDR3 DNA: TGTGCCATCAGCCCGGGACAGGGGACCTACGAGCAGTACTTC. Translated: CAISPGQGTYEQYF.

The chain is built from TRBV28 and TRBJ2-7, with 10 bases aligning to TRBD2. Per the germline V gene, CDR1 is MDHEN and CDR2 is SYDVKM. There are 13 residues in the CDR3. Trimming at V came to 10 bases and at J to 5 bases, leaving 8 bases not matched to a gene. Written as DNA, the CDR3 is TGTGCCAACCAAGAGCGGGAGGGCCACGAGCAGTACTTC. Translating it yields CANQEREGHEQYF.

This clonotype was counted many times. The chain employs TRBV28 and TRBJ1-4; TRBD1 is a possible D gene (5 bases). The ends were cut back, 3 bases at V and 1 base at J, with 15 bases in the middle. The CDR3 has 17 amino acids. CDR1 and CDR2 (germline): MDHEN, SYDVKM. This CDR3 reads CASSFGGDGVTNEKLFF. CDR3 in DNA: TGTGCCAGCAGTTTTGGAGGGGATGGGGTAACTAATGAAAAACTGTTTTTT.

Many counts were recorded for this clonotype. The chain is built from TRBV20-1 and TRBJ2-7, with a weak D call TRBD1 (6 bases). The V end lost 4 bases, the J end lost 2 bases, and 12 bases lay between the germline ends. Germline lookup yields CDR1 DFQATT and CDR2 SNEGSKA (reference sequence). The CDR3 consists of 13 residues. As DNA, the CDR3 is TGCAGTGCTACCGGGACAACCACCTACGAGCAGTACTTC. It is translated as CSATGTTTYEQYF.

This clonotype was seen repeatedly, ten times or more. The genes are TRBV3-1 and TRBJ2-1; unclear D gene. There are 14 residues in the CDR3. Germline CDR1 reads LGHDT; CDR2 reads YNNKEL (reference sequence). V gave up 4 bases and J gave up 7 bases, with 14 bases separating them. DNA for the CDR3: TGTGCCAGCAGCCCCGAAACCGGACGGAATGAGCAGTTCTTC. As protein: CASSPETGRNEQFF.

The CDR3 sequence: CASSWSSGSHNEQFF. CDR3 nucleotides: TGTGCCAGCAGTTGGAGTAGCGGGAGCCACAATGAGCAGTTCTTC. The chain joins TRBV12-3 or TRBV12-4 to TRBJ2-1; TRBD2 matches 9 bases. CDR3 length equals 15 residues. V dropped 4 bases and J dropped 5; count of bases not matched to a gene: 6.